The 19 T cell receptor beta chains below were found in one sample sequenced in a study of T-cell memory formation after mild COVID-19. Via MiXCR, TCRdb re-called the 5' RACE reads, giving one row per CDR3 protein. The data contain hundreds of thousands of distinct CDR3 sequences, roughly 18% of them singletons. Material: PBMCs or a T cell subset sorted from them (not recorded which). These TCRs come from a man aged 18-30 years who had mild COVID-19 (a few samples of this study predate the infection). Cell type and time point are not known.

The V call is TRBV6-6, the J call TRBJ1-1; 12 bases align to TRBD1. CDR3 length: 15 residues. Losses at the gene ends were 7 bases for V and 4 bases for J; bases not matched to a gene: 7. Per the germline V gene, CDR1 is MNHNY and CDR2 is SVGAGI (reference sequence). For the CDR3, the DNA is TGTGCCAGCAATGACCGGGACAGGGGGCCCACTGAAGCTTTCTTT. Protein product: CASNDRDRGPTEAFF.

The chain carries TRBV6-6 and TRBJ1-1; TRBD1 might be the D (5 bases). V was trimmed by 6 bases and J by 4 bases, leaving 18 bases between them. In germline, CDR1 is MNHNY, CDR2 SVGAGI (reference sequence). The CDR3 totals 15 residues. The chain's CDR3 is CASSRDGPPGTEAFF. The CDR3 bases are TGTGCCAGCAGCCGGGACGGACCACCGGGCACTGAAGCTTTCTTT.

The CDR3 DNA is TGTGCCAGCAGCCCAGCGGGGTTTTCACCCCTCCACTTT. Residues: CASSPAGFSPLHF. The chain combines TRBV7-9 with TRBJ1-6; no clear D. There are 13 residues in the CDR3. Trimming removed 5 bases from V and 9 bases from J, with 11 bases in between. Germline assignment: CDR1 SEHNR and CDR2 FQNEAQ (reference sequence).

This clonotype was picked up a small number of times. The chain carries TRBV23-1 and TRBJ1-3; D might be TRBD1 (5 bases). TRBV23-1 counts as an open reading frame of uncertain function. This CDR3 spans 14 amino acids. V lost 5 bases to trimming and J lost 15 bases, with 23 bases between them. The CDR3 nucleotides read TGCGCCAGCAGTAAGACAGCGTCTCTGGAAACACCATATTTT. Protein sequence: CASSKTASLETPYF.

This clonotype has only a few counts. This chain connects TRBV9 to TRBJ2-2; TRBD1 matches 7 bases. Germline lookup yields CDR1 SGDLS and CDR2 YYNGEE. The CDR3 has 16 residues. V gave up 3 bases and J gave up 6 bases; unmatched junction bases: 11. CDR3 in DNA: TGTGCCAGCAGCGCCATTACAGGGGCGGGCGCCGGGGAGCTGTTTTTT. Amino acids: CASSAITGAGAGELFF.

This clonotype was counted a few times. V is TRBV7-2 and J is TRBJ2-1, with D perhaps TRBD2 (5 bases). Trimming took off 7 bases at V and 0 bases at J, with 10 bases between the two ends. The CDR3 spans 14 residues. From germline, CDR1 is SGHTA and CDR2 FQGNSA. CDR3 loop: CASMRASSYNEQFF. The CDR3 DNA sequence: TGTGCCAGCATGAGGGCCAGCTCCTACAATGAGCAGTTCTTC. Variable domain in full (rest from reference TRBV7-2 and TRBJ2-1): GAGVSQSPSNKVTEKGKDVELRCDPISGHTALYWYRQSLGQGLEFLIYFQGNSAPDKSGLPSDRFSAERTGGSVSTLTIQRTQQEDSAVYLCASMRASSYNEQFFGPGTRLTVL.

This clonotype was seen a handful of times. The V gene is TRBV20-1, the J gene TRBJ2-5; D might be TRBD2 (6 bases). The CDR3 totals 16 residues. The germline CDR1 and CDR2 sequences are DFQATT and SNEGSKA (reference sequence). V was cut by 3 bases and J by 1 base, with 18 bases left in between. In DNA, the CDR3 is TGCAGTGCTAGGAAAAATTGGGGAGCGGGCCAAGAGACCCAGTACTTC. Its translation: CSARKNWGAGQETQYF.

This clonotype was detected a few times. The genes are TRBV7-2 and TRBJ2-4, with 9 bases lining up with TRBD1. The V and J ends lost 5 bases and 9 bases, in that order; junction bases with no gene match: 2. Germline CDR1 SGHTA, CDR2 FQGNSA. The CDR3 runs 12 residues. Here the CDR3 DNA reads TGTGCCAGCAGCGGGGACAGGGCCATTCAGTACTTC. This gives the protein CASSGDRAIQYF.

Only a few counts were recorded for this clonotype. This chain connects TRBV6-5 to TRBJ2-4; no clear D. This CDR3 has 13 amino acids. The V end was cut by 4 bases, the J end by 0 bases, with 4 bases between. Germline V gene lookup returns CDR1 MNHEY and CDR2 SVGAGI. CDR3 in DNA: TGTGCCAGCAGTTGGGCAGCCAAAAACATTCAGTACTTC. It encodes CASSWAAKNIQYF.

The CDR3 nucleotides read TGTGCCAGCAGATACTCAGGACAGGGGGCAACACCCCTCCACTTT. Translated: CASRYSGQGATPLHF. The chain joins TRBV28 to TRBJ1-6; 11 positions agree with TRBD1. V lost 6 bases to trimming and J lost 11 bases; unmatched junction nucleotides: 9. Germline CDR1 reads MDHEN; CDR2 reads SYDVKM. This CDR3 region has 15 residues.

The chain has TRBV9 and TRBJ1-5; 9 bases are shared with TRBD1. Germline CDR1 SGDLS, CDR2 YYNGEE. The CDR3 length is 15 residues. V trimming: 3 bases; J trimming: 1 base; junction bases outside the gene matches: 2. CDR3 amino acids: CASSAGTGSNQPQHF. CDR3 nucleotides: TGTGCCAGCAGCGCTGGGACAGGGAGCAATCAGCCCCAGCATTTT.

The rearrangement joins TRBV6-5 to TRBJ1-2, with TRBD1 matching 9 bases. Germline V lookup: CDR1 MNHEY, CDR2 SVGAGI. Germline trimming cut 6 bases from V and 1 base from J; bases unmatched to any gene: 6. The CDR3 covers 15 residues. The CDR3 sequence is CASREQGAVNYGYTF. CDR3 DNA sequence: TGTGCCAGCAGGGAACAGGGGGCTGTTAACTATGGCTACACCTTC.

This clonotype has at least ten counts. The CDR3 loop is CASSLAAQETQYF. The CDR3 DNA is TGTGCCAGCAGCTTAGCCGCCCAAGAGACCCAGTACTTC. The chain combines TRBV7-2 with TRBJ2-5; no clear D. CDR1 and CDR2 from the germline V gene are SGHTA and FQGNSA. V was cut by 0 bases and J by 1 base, with 3 bases left in between. The CDR3 runs to 13 residues.

This clonotype turned up a few times. In nucleotides, the CDR3 is TGTGCCGTAGGGGGCACCATGAACACTGAAGCTTTCTTT. This codes for CAVGGTMNTEAFF. The chain has TRBV7-9 and TRBJ1-1; 7 bases match TRBD1. The junction had 6 bases not matched to a gene; V was cut back by 11 bases and J by 0 bases. The CDR3 has 13 residues. The germline CDR1 and CDR2 sequences are SEHNR and FQNEAQ (reference sequence).

Concerning this clonotype: The junction differs from germline at one of its ends, possibly a read error. This rearrangement joins TRBV7-9 to TRBJ1-2, with D possibly TRBD1 on 5 matching bases. The CDR3 has 16 amino acids. Germline CDR1 SEHNR, CDR2 FQNEAQ (reference sequence). CDR3 amino acids: CASSPSPGRAHYVYTF. The CDR3 region has the DNA TGTGCCAGCAGCCCATCTCCGGGCAGGGCACACTATGTCTACACCTTC.

This clonotype was detected a few times. The genes are TRBV27 and TRBJ1-4; the D gene is possibly TRBD1 (5 bases). CDR1 is MNHEY, CDR2 SMNVEV, per germline (reference sequence). Trimming shortened V by 5 bases and J by 0 bases, and 13 bases separated the two germline ends. The CDR3 has 16 residues. The DNA of the CDR3 is TGTGCCAGCAGTCCGTCCCGACAGACAACTAATGAAAAACTGTTTTTT. Translating gives CASSPSRQTTNEKLFF.

The J gene is TRBJ2-1, the V gene TRBV4-3, with 7 nucleotides matching TRBD1. V shed 1 base and J 11 bases; nucleotides not matched to a gene: 5. The germline V gene encodes CDR1 LGHNA and CDR2 YSLEER. This CDR3 is built from 13 residues. The CDR3 DNA sequence: TGCGCCAGCAGCCAAGCCACAGGGGCCAAGCAGTTCTTC. Translating gives CASSQATGAKQFF.

This clonotype has a handful of counts. The chain carries TRBV5-8 and TRBJ1-5; weak D call: TRBD1 (6 bases). This CDR3 has 15 residues. CDR1 and CDR2 from the germline V gene are SGHTS and YDEGEE. V lost 6 bases and J lost 2, with 15 bases in between. CDR3: CASTVSPGGNQPQHF. The CDR3 nucleotides read TGTGCCAGCACCGTTTCCCCAGGGGGCAATCAGCCCCAGCATTTT.

Ten or more counts support this clonotype. CDR3 nucleotides: TGTGCCAGCAGTACTACAGGCTTGGAGACCCAGTACTTC. It translates to CASSTTGLETQYF. The chain recombines TRBV7-2 with TRBJ2-5; TRBD1 is a possible D gene (5 bases). V lost 6 bases to trimming and J lost 5 bases, with 13 bases between them. The CDR3 has 13 residues. Germline CDR1 reads SGHTA; CDR2 reads FQGNSA.